This entry is about one TCR beta chain. Its antigen is not known. The sample belongs to a study of CD8+ T cells in alopecia areata. Study-wide points: With one nonresponder, baseline CD8+ expansion's link to response remains uncertain. Many expanded lesional clones persisted during tofacitinib (in both scalp and blood). Significant decreases in scalp clonality and expanded CD8+ clones followed tofacitinib treatment. Sharing of TCRs across patients appeared less clear than in mice, possibly for HLA-related reasons.

Treatment described: oral pan-JAK inhibitor, 5-10 mg twice daily. Reverse transcribed after extraction, RNA yielded cDNA as the sequencing template. Data came from immunoSEQ multiplex PCR; TCRdb stores just in-frame clones and leaves some out. Of 150,000 to 200,000 clones listed, roughly 60% were seen once; the top ten hold 1%. Germline loops: CDR1 GTSNPN, CDR2 SVGIG (reference sequence). CDR3 length equals 13 residues. The ends were cut back, 1 base at V and 2 bases at J, with 8 bases in the middle. This sequence was found in a human donor with alopecia areata. This chain connects TRBV30 to TRBJ1-2, with D possibly TRBD1 on 5 matching bases. The sequences come from CD4+ T cells sorted from blood, collected at week 24, from a patient treated with tofacitinib. CDR3: CAWSESGNYGYTF. DNA for the CDR3: TGTGCCTGGAGTGAGTCAGGGAACTATGGCTACACCTTC. Based on the CDR3 plus reference TRBV30 and TRBJ1-2, the full variable domain is SQTIHQWPATLVQPVGSPLSLECTVEGTSNPNLYWYRQAAGRGLQLLFYSVGIGQISSEVPQNLSASRPQDRQFILSSKKLLLSDSGFYLCAWSESGNYGYTFGSGTRLTVV.